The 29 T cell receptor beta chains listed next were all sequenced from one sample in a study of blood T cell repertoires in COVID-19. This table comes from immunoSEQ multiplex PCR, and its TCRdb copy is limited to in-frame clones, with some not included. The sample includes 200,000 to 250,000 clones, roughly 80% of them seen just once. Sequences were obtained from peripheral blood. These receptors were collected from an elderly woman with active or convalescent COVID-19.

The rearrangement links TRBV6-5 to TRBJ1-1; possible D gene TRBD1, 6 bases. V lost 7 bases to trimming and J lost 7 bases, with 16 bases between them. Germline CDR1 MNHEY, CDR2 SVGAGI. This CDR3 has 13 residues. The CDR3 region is CASTEDRKIEAFF. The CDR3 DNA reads TGTGCCAGCACCGAAGACAGGAAGATTGAAGCTTTCTTT.

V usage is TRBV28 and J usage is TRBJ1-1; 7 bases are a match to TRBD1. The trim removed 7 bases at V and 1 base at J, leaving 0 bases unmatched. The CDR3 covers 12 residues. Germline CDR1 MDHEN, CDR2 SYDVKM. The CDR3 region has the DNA TGTGCCAGCAAGGGGGCGAACACTGAAGCTTTCTTT. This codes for CASKGANTEAFF.

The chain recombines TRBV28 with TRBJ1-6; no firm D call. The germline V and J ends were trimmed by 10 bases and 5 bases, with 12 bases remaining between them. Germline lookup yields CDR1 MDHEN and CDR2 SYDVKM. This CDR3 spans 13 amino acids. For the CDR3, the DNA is TGTGCCACTGCCAGTGCAAATAATTCACCCCTCCACTTT. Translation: CATASANNSPLHF.

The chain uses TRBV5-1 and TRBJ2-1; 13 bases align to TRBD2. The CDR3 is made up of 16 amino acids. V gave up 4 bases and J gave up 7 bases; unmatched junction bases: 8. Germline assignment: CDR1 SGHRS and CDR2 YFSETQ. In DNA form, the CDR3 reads TGCGCCAGCAGCGTTCCTACTAGCGGGAGGGCGAATGAGCAGTTCTTC. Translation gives CASSVPTSGRANEQFF. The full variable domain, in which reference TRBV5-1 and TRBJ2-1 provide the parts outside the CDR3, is KAGVTQTPRYLIKTRGQQVTLSCSPISGHRSVSWYQQTPGQGLQFLFEYFSETQRNKGNFPGRFSGRQFSNSRSEMNVSTLELGDSALYLCASSVPTSGRANEQFFGPGTRLTVL.

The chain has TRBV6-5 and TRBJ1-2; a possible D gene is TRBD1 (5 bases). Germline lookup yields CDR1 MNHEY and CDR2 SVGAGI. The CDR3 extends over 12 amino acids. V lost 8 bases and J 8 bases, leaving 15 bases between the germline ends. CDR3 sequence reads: CASYRLREGYTF. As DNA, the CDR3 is TGTGCCAGCTACCGCCTCAGGGAAGGCTACACCTTC.

The CDR3 here is CASARDRVQNEQFF. The CDR3 nucleotides read TGTGCCAGCGCCCGGGACAGGGTCCAAAATGAGCAGTTCTTC. J is TRBJ2-1 and V is TRBV7-3, with 9 nucleotides matching TRBD1. CDR1 and CDR2 from the germline V gene are SGHTA and FQGTGA. The CDR3 extends over 14 amino acids. V lost 8 bases to trimming and J lost 7 bases; unmatched junction nucleotides: 9.

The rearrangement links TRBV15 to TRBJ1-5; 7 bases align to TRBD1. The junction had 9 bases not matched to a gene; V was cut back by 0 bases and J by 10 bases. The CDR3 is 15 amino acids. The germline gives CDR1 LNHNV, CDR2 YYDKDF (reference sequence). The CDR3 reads CATSRDIGTDTPQHF. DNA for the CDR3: TGTGCCACCAGCAGAGATATAGGGACAGACACCCCCCAGCATTTT.

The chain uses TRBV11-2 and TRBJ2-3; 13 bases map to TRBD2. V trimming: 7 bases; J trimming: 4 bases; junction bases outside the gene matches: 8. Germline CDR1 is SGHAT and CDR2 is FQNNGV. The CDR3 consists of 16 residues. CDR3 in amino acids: CASILTSGGKPDTQYF. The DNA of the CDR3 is TGTGCCAGCATCCTGACTAGCGGGGGGAAACCAGATACGCAGTATTTT.

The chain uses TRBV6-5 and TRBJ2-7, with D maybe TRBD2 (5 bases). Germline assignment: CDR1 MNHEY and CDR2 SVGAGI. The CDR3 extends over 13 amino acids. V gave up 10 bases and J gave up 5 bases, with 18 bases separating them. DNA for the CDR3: TGTGCCACCACCTCCCGGGATCTGAACGAGCAGTACTTC. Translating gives CATTSRDLNEQYF.

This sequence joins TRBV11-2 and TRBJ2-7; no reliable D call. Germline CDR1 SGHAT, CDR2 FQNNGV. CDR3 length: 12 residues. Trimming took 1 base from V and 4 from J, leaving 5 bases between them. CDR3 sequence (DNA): TGTGCCAGCAGCTTAGGAGAGTACGAGCAGTACTTC. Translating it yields CASSLGEYEQYF.

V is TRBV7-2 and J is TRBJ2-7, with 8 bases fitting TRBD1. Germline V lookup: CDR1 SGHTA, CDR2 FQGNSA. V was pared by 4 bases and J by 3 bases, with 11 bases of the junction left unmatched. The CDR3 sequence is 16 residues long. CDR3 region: CASSSGRDRTYYEQYF. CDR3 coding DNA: TGTGCCAGCAGCTCCGGCCGGGACAGGACATACTACGAGCAGTACTTC.

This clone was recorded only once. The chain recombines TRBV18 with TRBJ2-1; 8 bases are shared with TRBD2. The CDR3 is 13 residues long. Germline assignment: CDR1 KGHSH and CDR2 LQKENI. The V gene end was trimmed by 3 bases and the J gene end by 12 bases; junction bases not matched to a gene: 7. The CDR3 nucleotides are TGTGCCAGCTCACCCTCGGGGGGGAGTACGCAGTTCTTC. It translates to CASSPSGGSTQFF.

CDR3 amino acids: CASSSRVGRSEQYF. In nucleotides, the CDR3 is TGTGCCAGCAGCTCCCGCGTGGGTAGGAGCGAGCAGTACTTC. The chain is built from TRBV7-8 and TRBJ2-7; D call uncertain. V dropped 4 bases and J dropped 6 bases, with 16 bases sitting between them. Germline V gives CDR1 SGHVS, CDR2 FQNEAQ. The CDR3 has 14 residues.

The chain's CDR3 is CASSFPSGSGTDTQYF. CDR3 sequence (DNA): TGTGCCAGCAGCTTTCCCAGCGGGAGTGGCACAGATACGCAGTATTTT. J is TRBJ2-3 and V is TRBV7-6; 8 nucleotides match TRBD2. J was trimmed by 1 base and V by 3 bases; bases with no gene match: 6. CDR1 is SGHVS, CDR2 FNYEAQ, per germline. The CDR3 is 16 residues long.

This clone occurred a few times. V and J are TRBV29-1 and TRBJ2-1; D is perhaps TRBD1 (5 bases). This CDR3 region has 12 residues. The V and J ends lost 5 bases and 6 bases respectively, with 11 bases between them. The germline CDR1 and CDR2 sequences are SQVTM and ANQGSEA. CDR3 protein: CSVRRDVNEQFF. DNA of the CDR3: TGCAGCGTTCGCAGGGATGTCAATGAGCAGTTCTTC.

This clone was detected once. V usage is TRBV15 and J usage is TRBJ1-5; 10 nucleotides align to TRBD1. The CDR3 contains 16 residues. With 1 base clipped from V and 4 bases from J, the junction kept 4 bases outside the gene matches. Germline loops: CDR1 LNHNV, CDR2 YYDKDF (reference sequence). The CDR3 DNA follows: TGTGCCACCAGCAGAGGGGGACAGGGGTCAAATCAGCCCCAGCATTTT. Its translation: CATSRGGQGSNQPQHF.

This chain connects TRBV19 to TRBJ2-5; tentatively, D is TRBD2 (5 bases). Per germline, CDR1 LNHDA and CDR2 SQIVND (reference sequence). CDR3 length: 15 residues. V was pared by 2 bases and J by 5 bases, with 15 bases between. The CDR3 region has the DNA TGTGCCAGTAGTATATCCCACGGAGGATGGGAGACCCAGTACTTC. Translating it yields CASSISHGGWETQYF.

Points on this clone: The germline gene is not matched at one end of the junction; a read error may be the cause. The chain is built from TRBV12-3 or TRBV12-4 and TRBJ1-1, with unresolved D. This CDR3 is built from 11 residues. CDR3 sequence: CASSLGIGGLF. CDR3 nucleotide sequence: TGTGCCAGCAGTTTGGGGATCGGAGGTCTCTTT.

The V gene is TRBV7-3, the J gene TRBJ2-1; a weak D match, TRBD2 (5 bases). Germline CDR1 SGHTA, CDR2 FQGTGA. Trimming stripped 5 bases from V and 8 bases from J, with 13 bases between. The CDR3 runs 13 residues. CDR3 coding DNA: TGTGCCAGCAGCCATGAACCGAGGGATGAGCAGTTCTTC. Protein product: CASSHEPRDEQFF.

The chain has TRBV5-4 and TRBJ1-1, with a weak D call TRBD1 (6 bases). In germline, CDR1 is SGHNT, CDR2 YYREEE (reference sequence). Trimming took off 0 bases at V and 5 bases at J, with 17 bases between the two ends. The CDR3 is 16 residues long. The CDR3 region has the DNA TGTGCCAGCAGCTTGGATCCGGGACACCGACGGACTGAAGCTTTCTTT. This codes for CASSLDPGHRRTEAFF.

The DNA for the CDR3 is TGTGCCAGCAGTGAAAACGGAAAACTGTTTTTT. Protein: CASSENGKLFF. This chain joins TRBV6-1 and TRBJ1-4; D remains unclear. Germline lookup yields CDR1 MNHNS and CDR2 SASEGT. Trimming took off 2 bases at V and 10 bases at J, with 5 bases between the two ends. This CDR3 is built from 11 residues.

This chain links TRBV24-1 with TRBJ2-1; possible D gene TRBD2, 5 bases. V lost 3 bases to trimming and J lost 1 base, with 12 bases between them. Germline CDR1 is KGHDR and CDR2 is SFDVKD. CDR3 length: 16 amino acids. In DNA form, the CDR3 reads TGTGCCACCAGTGATGGGCGGGCCCGGTCCTACAATGAGCAGTTCTTC. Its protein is CATSDGRARSYNEQFF.

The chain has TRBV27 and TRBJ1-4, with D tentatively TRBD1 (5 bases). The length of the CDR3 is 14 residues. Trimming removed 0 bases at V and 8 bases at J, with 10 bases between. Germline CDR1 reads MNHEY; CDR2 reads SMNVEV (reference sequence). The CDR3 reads CASSLSRHREKLFF. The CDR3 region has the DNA TGTGCCAGCAGTTTATCCAGACACAGGGAAAAACTGTTTTTT.

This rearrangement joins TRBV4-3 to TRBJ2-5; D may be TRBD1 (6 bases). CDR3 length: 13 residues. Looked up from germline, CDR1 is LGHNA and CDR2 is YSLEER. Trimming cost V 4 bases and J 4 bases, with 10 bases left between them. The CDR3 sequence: CASSPLQGETQYF. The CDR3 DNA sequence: TGCGCCAGCAGCCCCCTACAGGGAGAGACCCAGTACTTC.

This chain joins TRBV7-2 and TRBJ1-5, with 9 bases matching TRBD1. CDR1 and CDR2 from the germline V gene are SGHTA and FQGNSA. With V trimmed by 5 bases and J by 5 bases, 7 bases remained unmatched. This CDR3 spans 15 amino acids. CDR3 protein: CASSQDRGLYQPQHF. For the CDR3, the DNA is TGTGCCAGCAGCCAAGACAGGGGGTTATATCAGCCCCAGCATTTT.

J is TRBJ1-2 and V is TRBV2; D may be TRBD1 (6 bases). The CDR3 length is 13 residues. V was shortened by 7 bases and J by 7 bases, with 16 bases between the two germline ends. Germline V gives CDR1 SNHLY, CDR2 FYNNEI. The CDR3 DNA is TGTGCCAGCAATATCATAGACAGGCTTGGCTACACCTTC. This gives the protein CASNIIDRLGYTF.

The DNA of the CDR3 is TGCGCCAGCAGCCCCCGGGACAGCTATGGCTACACCTTC. It codes for CASSPRDSYGYTF. This chain connects TRBV5-1 to TRBJ1-2, with 7 nucleotides matching TRBD1. Germline loops: CDR1 SGHRS, CDR2 YFSETQ. The CDR3 runs to 13 residues. V was clipped by 4 bases and J by 4 bases; unmatched bases: 4.

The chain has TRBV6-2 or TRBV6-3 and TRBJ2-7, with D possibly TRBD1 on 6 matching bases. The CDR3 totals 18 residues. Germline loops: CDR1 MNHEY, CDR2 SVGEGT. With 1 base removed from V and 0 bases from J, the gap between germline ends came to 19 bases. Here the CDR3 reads CASSYLLAQGKNSYEQYF. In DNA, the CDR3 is TGTGCCAGCAGTTACTTGCTCGCACAGGGAAAAAACTCCTACGAGCAGTACTTC.

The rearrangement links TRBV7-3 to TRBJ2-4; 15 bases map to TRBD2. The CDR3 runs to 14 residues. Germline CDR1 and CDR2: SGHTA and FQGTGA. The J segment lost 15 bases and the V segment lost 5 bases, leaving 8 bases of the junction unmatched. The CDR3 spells CASSPGTSGGTVYF. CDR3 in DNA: TGTGCCAGCAGCCCCGGGACTAGCGGGGGGACCGTGTACTTC.